This entry concerns a single T cell receptor beta chain. Its antigen is not identified. This specimen belongs to a study of shared clonotypes between healthy human individuals. Trimming removed 7 bases at V and 5 bases at J, with 0 bases between. This CDR3 contains 9 residues. CDR1 and CDR2 from the germline V gene are WNHNN and SYGVQD (reference sequence). The repertoire was sequenced with immunoSEQ multiplex PCR; TCRdb's copy has only in-frame clones and lacks some. The data contain around 1,000,000 clones, 77% of them singletons. Study findings and constraints: It was anticipated that sequencing depth would influence how many clonotypes donors shared. Naive subsets, compared against memory subsets, generally had larger estimated richness values.

The TCR originated in a man in his late teens or twenties in good health. Some clones in this sample may be carry-over from other donors' samples. The sequenced sample consisted of memory CD4+ T cells from PBMCs. Described subset: CD45RA-negative fraction. V gene TRBV10-1 combines with J gene TRBJ2-1; D is uncertain. CDR3 sequence (DNA): TGCGCCAGCAACAATGAGCAGTTCTTC. Protein product: CASNNEQFF.